This entry describes one T cell receptor beta chain. This entry is derived from a study of cytomegalovirus exposure and HLA in healthy donors. The PCR ran on 60 Vbeta and 13 Jbeta primers. Here immunoSEQ multiplex PCR was the method, and the copy in TCRdb shows in-frame clones only, minus some. The sample shows around 160,000 clones, around 78% of them seen only once. The receptor comes from a woman aged 18-29 years in good health and CMV-seronegative. The sample consisted of PBMCs.

The CDR3 coding sequence is TGTGCCAGCAGCTATCCAGGGGGTGTAGAGCAGTACTTC. It encodes CASSYPGGVEQYF. V gene TRBV7-2 combines with J gene TRBJ2-7; 7 nucleotides match TRBD1. This CDR3 has 13 residues. Looked up from germline, CDR1 is SGHTA and CDR2 is FQGNSA. The V and J ends lost 4 bases and 7 bases, in that order; junction bases with no gene match: 7. Supplemented by reference TRBV7-2 and TRBJ2-7, the full variable domain reads GAGVSQSPSNKVTEKGKDVELRCDPISGHTALYWYRQSLGQGLEFLIYFQGNSAPDKSGLPSDRFSAERTGGSVSTLTIQRTQQEDSAVYLCASSYPGGVEQYFGPGTRLTVT.